This T cell receptor (beta chain) was recovered during a study of T cell responses to AZD1222 COVID-19 vaccine. Study conclusions and caveats: Targets within unmutated variant regions were reportedly found for nearly half of spike-specific TCRs. Seropositive AZD1222 recipients at baseline numbered only five or six. Donors skewed white British and female; clonal diversity was possibly underestimated. Repertoires in all cases were sampled only once the peak T cell response had passed.

The table came from immunoSEQ multiplex PCR; TCRdb's copy has only in-frame clones and leaves some out. The sample holds about 53,000 clones; approximately 84% are singletons and the top ten take 27%. To note about this clone: The antigen remains undetermined.

Source: peripheral blood, taken on day 0 of AZD1222 vaccination. The sequence was obtained from an adult in good health.

Written as DNA, the CDR3 is TGTGCCAGCAGCTTGGTTGCAGGGGAAGAGACCCAGTACTTC. Residues: CASSLVAGEETQYF. J is TRBJ2-5 and V is TRBV5-5; tentative D call: TRBD1 (6 bases). The CDR3 has 14 residues. Trimming stripped 0 bases from V and 3 bases from J, with 9 bases between. Germline V lookup: CDR1 SGHKS, CDR2 YYEKEE (reference sequence).